This T cell receptor beta chain was sequenced for a study of OX40 agonist ivuxolimab in advanced cancers. Cycle 7 day 1, cycle 4 day 1, and baseline were the timepoints at which blood was sampled. This clone appeared a few times. Its cognate antigen is unknown. The method was immunoSEQ multiplex PCR; TCRdb's version includes in-frame clones alone and lacks a portion of them. The sample has approximately 57,000 clones, 75% to 90% seen once; the top ten hold approximately 3.5%. Overall study findings and caveats: In a subset of nonresponders, normalized T-cell clonal expansion was also low. Expanded clones tended on average to be more numerous among CD8+ T cells than CD4+.

This TCR was sampled from an adult with an advanced solid tumor such as melanoma, head and neck, liver or kidney cancer. The sequencing used CD4+ or CD8+ T cells sorted from blood, collected in a trial of the OX40 agonist ivuxolimab.

CDR3 nucleotides: TGCGCCAGCAGCCAAGGCAGTGAAGCTTTCTTT. Amino acid sequence: CASSQGSEAFF. The chain recombines TRBV4-3 with TRBJ1-1; no reliable D call. CDR1 and CDR2 (germline): LGHNA, YSLEER. CDR3 size: 11 residues. Trimming took off 1 base at V and 7 bases at J, with 4 bases between the two ends.